These 12 T cell receptor beta chains were all obtained from the same sample, sequenced in a study of tumor and adjacent non-tumor tissue in lung cancer. TCRbeta libraries were built with three rounds of nested PCR, modified from ARM-PCR. One entry per CDR3 protein, called by TCRdb with MiXCR from the multiplex PCR reads. The data show about 200,000 distinct CDR3 sequences, around 71% seen once. The template was RNA from unsorted bulk tissue. Sequenced: lung tumor tissue. All receptors come from a man aged 60 to 69 with non-small cell lung cancer.

A note on this clonotype: At one end, the junction sequence differs from germline, possibly due to a read error. The J gene is TRBJ2-7, the V gene TRBV6-2 or TRBV6-3, with D unclear. The CDR3 is 14 amino acids. Per the germline V gene, CDR1 is MNHEY and CDR2 is SVGEGT. The CDR3 DNA is TGTACCAGTAGTTCCCCCGGGCTAGTGAGCGAGCAGTACTTC. This encodes CTSSSPGLVSEQYF.

The J gene is TRBJ2-1, the V gene TRBV10-1; 9 bases agree with TRBD2. J lost 7 bases, V lost 2 bases, and 6 bases had no gene match. The CDR3 sequence is 15 residues long. Germline loops: CDR1 WNHNN, CDR2 SYGVQD (reference sequence). In DNA, the CDR3 is TGCGCCAGCAGTGAGGAGCTAGCGGGACGGAATGAGCAGTTCTTC. It encodes CASSEELAGRNEQFF.

On this clonotype: At one of its ends the junction is not consistent with the germline gene, which may arise from a read error. The gene calls are TRBV12-3 or TRBV12-4 and TRBJ1-1; D gene uncertain. The CDR3 is 11 amino acids. CDR3 region: CTSSAGLGAFF. As DNA, the CDR3 is TGTACCAGCAGTGCTGGACTAGGAGCTTTCTTC.

Ten or more counts support this clonotype. The V gene is TRBV28, the J gene TRBJ1-2; D remains ambiguous. This CDR3 has 12 amino acids. Germline CDR1 and CDR2: MDHEN and SYDVKM. Trimming cost V 5 bases and J 8 bases, with 12 bases left between them. This chain's CDR3 is CASSRKAGGYTF. For the CDR3, the DNA is TGTGCCAGCAGTAGGAAAGCGGGGGGCTACACCTTC.

Comment on this clonotype: Without the conserved terminal phenylalanine or tryptophan, this CDR3 likely stems from a read error. This chain links TRBV11-1 with TRBJ2-7; 8 bases align to TRBD2. With 1 base clipped from V and 0 bases from J, the junction kept 8 bases outside the gene matches. Germline V CDR1 and CDR2: SGHAT, FQDESV (reference sequence). CDR3 size: 17 residues. The CDR3 nucleotides read TGTGCCAGCAGCTTAGGAGTCTTTAGCGGGAACTCCTACGAGCAGTACCTA. Protein: CASSLGVFSGNSYEQYL.

As concerns this clonotype: A read error may produce the germline difference seen at one junction end. The chain carries TRBV29-1 and TRBJ1-1; D is unclear. CDR1 and CDR2 (germline): SQVTM, ANQGSEA. CDR3 size: 13 residues. CDR3 protein: CSLERPHCTEAFF. In DNA form, the CDR3 reads TGCAGCCTTGAGCGACCACATTGCACTGAAGCTTTCTTT.

As regards this clonotype: At one end, the junction sequence differs from germline, possibly due to a read error. The chain combines TRBV11-2 with TRBJ2-3; TRBD1 matches 9 bases. Germline assignment: CDR1 SGHAT and CDR2 FQNNGV. The CDR3 runs to 18 residues. In nucleotides, the CDR3 is TGTGCCAGGAGCTTAGGGATACACAGGGGGCGCAAGATAGATACGCAGTATTTT. It codes for CARSLGIHRGRKIDTQYF.

As regards this clonotype: A read error may account for a junction end that differs from germline. The chain uses TRBV4-1 and TRBJ1-2; D gene ambiguous. The CDR3 is 13 residues long. Germline CDR1 MGHRA, CDR2 YSYEKL. The CDR3 region is CASSQDTKYDYTF. The CDR3 bases are TGCGCCAGCAGCCAAGATACCAAATATGACTACACCTTC.

Concerning this clonotype itself: The junction differs from germline at one of its ends, possibly a read error. The chain has TRBV12-3 or TRBV12-4 and TRBJ1-6, with TRBD1 as a possible D gene (5 bases). The CDR3 is 16 amino acids. Here the CDR3 DNA reads TGTGCCAGCAGTTTAAGTCCCGGGACCGTTAATCCACCCCTCCACTTT. This gives the protein CASSLSPGTVNPPLHF.

Comment on this clonotype: Compared with germline, one end of the junction differs, possibly owing to a read error. The chain recombines TRBV4-3 with TRBJ2-3; 7 bases line up with TRBD1. The CDR3 spans 18 residues. CDR1 and CDR2 (germline): LGHNA, YSLEER. The CDR3 region is CASSQEYEGAVRADMQYF. As DNA, the CDR3 is TGTGCCAGCAGCCAAGAGTATGAGGGGGCCGTAAGGGCAGATATGCAGTATTTT.

In regard to this clonotype: Germline is not matched at one junction end, which may reflect a read error. The gene calls are TRBV20-1 and TRBJ1-1, with D possibly being TRBD1 (5 bases). The length of the CDR3 is 13 residues. CDR1 is DFQATT and CDR2 is SNEGSKA in the germline V gene (reference sequence). DNA of the CDR3: TGCAGTGCTAGAGATGGGATGGACACTGTAGCTTTCTTT. This sequence encodes CSARDGMDTVAFF.

With respect to this clonotype: The junction shows a germline mismatch at one end, possibly a read error. This rearrangement joins TRBV20-1 to TRBJ2-1, with TRBD1 identical over 7 bases. From germline, CDR1 is DFQATT and CDR2 SNEGSKA (reference sequence). The length of the CDR3 is 14 residues. CDR3 sequence (DNA): TGCAGTGCTATCGACAGGGTCGCTGGCAATGTGCAGTTCTTC. This encodes CSAIDRVAGNVQFF.